This T cell receptor (beta chain) was sequenced for a study of identifying expanded T cells in peripheral blood (dated by TCRdb to the late 2010s). At the level of the whole study: Technical replicates were generated by sequencing separate aliquots of the same genomic DNA pool, and four replicates were compared pairwise. Findings and caveats that apply to the study as a whole: Across all healthy-donor time intervals, the beta-binomial model significantly lowered both the number of clones called differentially abundant and the false-positive rate. About 1.3 differentially abundant clones were flagged by the binomial model between technical replicates, whereas about 16 and 20 were flagged over approximately two weeks and four weeks, respectively. Variance in clone template counts between roughly two-week samples significantly increased with total template count across all healthy donors. The authors expected that over much longer intervals, such as months to years, biological variance in healthy repertoires might increase even further.

Turning to this clone: Its antigen specificity is not known. No base-level quality is on record; no much larger clone is a single base apart.

The CDR3 holds 17 amino acids from the cysteine to the phenylalanine. The retained sequence is limited to the CDR3, 51 bases, with the frame set at the first base. V is reduced by 0 bases and J by 2 bases, leaving a spacing of 16 bases between them. From a lookup of the germline V gene, CDR1 and CDR2 are SGDLS and YYNGEE. TCRbeta CDR3 regions were profiled with the immunoSEQ Assay using bias-controlled multiplex PCR amplification of genomic DNA. Turning to the authors' computational methods: The absolute abundance of each unique TCRbeta CDR3 region was quantified after sequences were collapsed and filtered. Differential abundance was tested with a binomial (Fisher-equivalent) model and with a beta-binomial model adding time-dependent variance fitted from healthy donors. Clones with fewer than 5 combined templates were excluded, and clones with Benjamini-Hochberg FDR below 0.01 were called differentially abundant. The form v = (b*log(k)+a)^2 was used to model beta-binomial variance as a function of total template count across the two samples. The table comes from immuneACCESS by way of TCRdb, which keeps in-frame sequences with V and J called. Part of the clones is missing from these tables; in studies checked, under half for an unresolved V gene and the rest for unknown reasons. The DNA gave D and trimming, while V, J and clone size come from that table. The sample includes about 90,000 clones, with approximately 85% observed a single time. The ten largest clonotypes hold approximately 5% of the sample.

During the collection period, no immune events, such as infections, were documented for the healthy donors. Healthy-donor blood repertoires served as a training cohort to calibrate time-dependent variance in a beta-binomial model of T-cell clone differential abundance. The training cohort comprised approximately ten healthy donors, 3 female and 7 male. The donors were between about 25 and 65 years old, with an average age of 43 years. Obtained from a commercial supplier, whole blood was collected from each healthy donor at three time points set two to three weeks apart. For immunosequencing, genomic DNA was extracted from unsorted whole blood.

Recombination linked TRBV9 to TRBJ2-3; the best D guess is TRBD1, with 6 bases matching. This clonotype was sampled from a person aged 18-70 years in good health. Sequenced input: blood. The DNA sequence is given as TGTGCCAGCAGCGTAGCCCCTATCCAGGGGAACACAGATACGCAGTATTTT. This gives the protein CASSVAPIQGNTDTQYF.